The clone carrying this T cell receptor (beta chain) was counted only a few times. The antigen is not known. The data are from a study of T-cell memory formation after mild COVID-19. Notes on the study in general: Day 15 to 85 contracting clones showed balanced CD4/CD8; later expanders leaned CD4+. The main location of contracting CD4+ clones was CM and EM, and that of contracting CD8+ clones was EMRA. Day 37-peaking second-wave clones had unconfirmed SARS-CoV-2 specificity. Some clones that responded turned up in pre-infection memory, which suggests that cross-reactive memory joined in.

TCRdb used MiXCR to reprocess the 5' RACE reads, holding one entry per CDR3 protein. The repertoire holds roughly 510,000 distinct CDR3 sequences, with approximately 15% as singletons. Sequencing input: PBMCs or a T cell subset sorted from them (not recorded which). This sequence was found in an adult woman who had mild COVID-19 (a few samples of this study predate the infection). Cell type and time point are not known.

The CDR3 sequence is CATSRDPSRYEQYF. In DNA, the CDR3 is TGTGCCACCAGCAGAGATCCCTCCAGGTACGAGCAGTACTTC. The chain combines TRBV15 with TRBJ2-7; D is ambiguous. V was clipped by 0 bases and J by 4 bases, with 10 bases between them. Germline CDR1 reads LNHNV; CDR2 reads YYDKDF (reference sequence). The CDR3 has 14 residues.